This section outlines one TCR beta chain sequence together with its context. This clone was seen a handful of times. Its antigen target is currently unknown. Base quality data are lacking; no much larger clone is found one base away. The data were obtained in a study of cytomegalovirus exposure and HLA in healthy donors (dated by TCRdb to about 2017). A note on the overall study: An earlier analysis of about 560 of the donors reported over 250 Gb of sequence data and 95 million to 140 million unique TCR beta sequences obtained from about 180 million T cells. An early release covering approximately 600 HLA-typed donors comprised about 290 gigabases of sequencing data and tens of millions of unique TCR sequences. Of the approximately 370 genotyped donors, roughly 80% were placed in the genetic ancestry cluster associated with self-reported Caucasian donors. The study aimed to test whether cataloging public T cell receptors could reveal signatures of past pathogen exposure. The study used immunosequencing to profile the T cell repertoires of several hundred subjects and linked those repertoires to cytomegalovirus serostatus. Along with the approximately 700-subject first cohort, a separate validation cohort of over a hundred different subjects was used. High-throughput TCR immunosequencing, statistical association of individual TCRs with disease status, and machine learning were combined to predict cytomegalovirus infection status. To study patterns of TCR occurrence, a later analysis re-analyzed previously published TCR beta repertoires from several hundred donors and added high-resolution HLA genotyping. Rather than drawing on any new phenotypic data, the later analysis identified candidate immune exposures from TCR beta sequences and the way those sequences occurred across donors. An earlier analysis of fewer than 750 of the donors used high-throughput TCR beta sequencing to judge whether each TCR beta V gene segment behaved as functional or pseudogenic. Donor age, sex, ethnicity and CMV serostatus were collected together with the repertoire data. A later genetic analysis used genome-wide SNP genotypes for about 55% of the 666 donors, treating that subset as a discovery cohort. Every discovery cohort repertoire had been produced on one sequencing platform. Class I and class II HLA loci were covered by the typing at four-digit resolution. The number of donors typed differed by locus, with roughly 629-640 for A, B, C, DRB1 and DQB1, around 500 for DQA1, about 610 for DPA1, and about 450 for DPB1. Because of strong linkage in the cohort, roughly five DR-DQ haplotypes were treated as single units for association and clustering. Among 398 genotyped donors of the cohort, an average of 235,054 unique TCR beta nucleotide sequences were sequenced per donor, 15% to 20% of them non-productive. General findings and caveats noted by the study authors: Presence/absence analyses assumed roughly uniform sequencing depth across donors, an assumption that may not hold. A few of the identified cytomegalovirus-associated TCR beta chains were confirmed in vitro to be specific for cytomegalovirus antigens. A further reported finding was that TCR beta sequences accurately predicted the HLA-A and HLA-B alleles for most subjects in the first cohort. The classifier was reported to diagnose cytomegalovirus status with high specificity and sensitivity in both the original and validation cohorts. Specific HLA alleles were associated with over 15,000 TCR beta sequences at a false discovery rate of 0.05 in a later analysis. In the study, roughly 160 TCR beta chains were listed as associated with cytomegalovirus. Because counts were too low, under 20 rarely observed V segments, including chromosome 9 orphons, were left out of the earlier analysis of 500 to 750 of the donors. A later analysis found that most CMV-associated TCR beta chains appeared HLA-restricted, with HLA associations seemingly driven largely by CMV exposure. The 87-base-pair reads could not distinguish some IMGT-functional V segments, including TRBV6-2 and TRBV6-3, so those segments were excluded. In an earlier analysis of some 500 of the donors, most TCR beta V segments appeared in productive rearrangements about 87% or about 30% of the time, broadly matching IMGT annotations. According to a later analysis, parvovirus B19, influenza, CMV and Epstein-Barr virus appeared linked to several top co-occurrence clusters. Linkage disequilibrium might explain the correlated functional status among segregating V segments, but an unknown experimental factor could not be ruled out. In a later analysis, HLA-associated TCR beta chains were found to be more clonally expanded and to have lower generation probabilities than equally common non-associated chains. In a later genetic analysis, fewer N-insertions in productive TCRs were reported among donors in an Asian-associated ancestry cluster than the roughly 700-donor mean. Assigning TCR associations to individual alleles was difficult when HLA alleles, especially DR and DQ, strongly co-occurred. While some public TCRs were present in many individuals, most TCR sequences turned up only very rarely across donors. It was suggested by the authors that the approach could potentially be generalized to other disease states and immunological phenotypes. A later analysis found that TCR association rates varied across HLA loci, with DRB1 alleles showing the most associated TCRs and HLA-C alleles the fewest. The only immune exposure information available for the cohort was CMV serostatus. A cluster of highly shared sequence variants was judged likely to represent a technical artifact of the sequencing pipeline. Because HLA typing was missing for some donors at each locus, association tests included only the typed subset. V-gene and J-gene trimming of TCR beta chains was associated with a missense DCLRE1C variant in a later genetic analysis, and the association was replicated in an independent cohort. Only TCR beta chains were sequenced in this cohort, and the absence of alpha or paired-chain data limited detectable features.

The cohort comprised under 700 healthy bone marrow donors. At the time of sampling, every cohort member was nominally healthy, though immune exposures that went unrecorded were likely present. The donor was CMV seronegative and belonged to the group of 350 or so seronegative cohort members. Every donor gave a peripheral blood sample, and the peripheral blood mononuclear cells from that sample were used for TCR beta sequencing. The Qiagen DNeasy Blood Extraction Kit was used to extract genomic DNA from the blood cell samples. Preparation of the library involved the immunoSEQ multiplex PCR assay. For the multiplex PCR, a mixture combining 60 forward primers for TCR Vbeta segments and 13 reverse primers for TCR Jbeta segments was used. The CDR3 region of rearranged TCR beta genes was amplified from genomic DNA by a multiplex PCR assay. The Illumina HiSeq System was used to sequence the amplified TCR beta libraries as 87-base-pair reads. The original pipeline was this. A later analysis tallied around 87 million unique TCR beta chains across the 700 or so repertoires, and some 10 million of those chains were shared by two or more donors. To remove PCR and sequencing errors, raw reads were error-corrected and collapsed into unique sequences using a nearest-neighbor algorithm that merged closely related sequences. V, D and J gene segments were assigned by aligning CDR3 sequences to IMGT reference sequences. For a sequence to be retained, a match of at least six nucleotides was required to both a V gene segment and a J gene segment. A rearrangement counted as productive if the CDR3 had no stop codons and remained in frame with V and J, and every other rearrangement counted as non-productive. CDR3 was defined by IMGT convention, running from the second conserved V-encoded cysteine to the conserved J-encoded phenylalanine. Sequences without an unambiguous match to a single V gene segment were excluded from the earlier analysis of a few hundred of the donors. In an earlier analysis of several hundred of the donors, V segments were called functional above 56.7% productive rearrangements and were called segregating when the between-donor standard deviation exceeded 5%. To diagnose cytomegalovirus status from the catalog of TCR beta chain sequences, a statistical classification framework was built. A later analysis assigned V and J genes by comparing TCR nucleotide sequences with IMGT/GENE-DB human TR gene sequences. A later analysis assigned CDR3 sequences and most-parsimonious VDJ recombination scenarios with the TCRdist pipeline. In a later analysis, each TCR beta chain was defined by its CDR3 amino acid sequence together with its V-gene family, and reads without a unique V-gene family were excluded. To address suspected cross-contamination and a sequencing artifact, a later analysis removed around 600 highly shared, low-generation-probability nucleotide sequences. A later analysis calculated a clonal expansion index for each public chain from normalized within-repertoire ranks of inferred template counts. A later analysis computed generation probabilities with a VDJ recombination model fitted to out-of-frame rearrangements, and checked the results against IGoR. Hypergeometric tests were used in a later analysis to score TCR-TCR, TCR-HLA and TCR-CMV co-occurrence, with a repertoire-size bias correction applied to the TCR pairs. In a later analysis, false discovery rates were estimated by permuting HLA or CMV assignments 20 times. In a later analysis, co-occurring TCRs were grouped using DBSCAN, and TCRdist sequence similarity was added for clustering within HLA-allele-positive subsets. Co-occurrence clustering excluded repertoires with fewer than 30,000 or more than 120,000 public chains, plus five with anomalous nucleotide sharing. Here the immuneACCESS table is served through TCRdb, limited to in-frame sequences with V and J called. Missing clones are a known gap in these copies; in checked studies unresolved V genes cover under half, and the rest lacks a known reason. Clonal size and the V and J genes are those of that table, whereas D and trimming came from the DNA. This sample gives 170,000 or so clones in total; roughly four fifths of them show up just once. The ten largest clones capture 4% to 6% of the sample.

Trimming at the junction amounts to 4 bases on V and 6 bases on J, and the germline ends lie 22 bases apart. From its cysteine to its phenylalanine, the CDR3 spans 15 amino acids. Only the CDR3 portion is preserved as DNA: 45 bases, with reading frame beginning at the first base. Sequences SQVTM (CDR1) and ANQGSEA (CDR2) are obtained from the germline V gene. The chain employs TRBV29-1 and TRBJ2-7, with the D segment identity uncertain. This receptor was taken from a man aged 18 to 29 in good health and CMV-seronegative. The sequenced sample was PBMCs. The encoded CDR3 is CSVVWVATITGEQYF. The DNA sequence is as follows: TGCAGCGTTGTATGGGTGGCAACCATAACGGGCGAGCAGTACTTC.